The 2 T cell receptor beta chains below were found in one sample sequenced in a study of PD-1 blockade in classical Hodgkin lymphoma. Sequencing used immunoSEQ multiplex PCR; TCRdb keeps in-frame clones, though not all of them. Among more than 20,000 clones, approximately 94% were seen once, and the ten largest hold nearly 5.5%. Time point indicated: newly diagnosed, previously untreated cHL patient sample. The sample consisted of peripheral blood mononuclear cells (PBMCs). All receptors derive from a human donor with classical Hodgkin lymphoma.

The CDR3 loop reads CASSQEGGPGGVEQYF. Written as DNA, the CDR3 is TGCGCCAGCAGCCAAGAAGGGGGTCCCGGAGGGGTCGAGCAGTACTTC. V usage is TRBV4-1 and J usage is TRBJ2-7; D may correspond to TRBD1 or TRBD2 (6 bases each). Trimming removed 0 bases from V and 6 bases from J, with 18 bases in between. The CDR3 consists of 16 residues. Germline CDR1 reads MGHRA; CDR2 reads YSYEKL.

The V and J genes are TRBV5-6 and TRBJ1-2; tentative D call: TRBD1 (5 bases). The CDR3 sequence is 13 residues long. Trimming took 0 bases from V and 7 from J, leaving 10 bases between them. Germline lookup yields CDR1 SGHDT and CDR2 YYEEEE. The CDR3 DNA reads TGTGCCAGCAGCTTGGTCCGGGGCAGTGGCTACACCTTC. Its protein product is CASSLVRGSGYTF.